A selection of T cell receptor beta chains follows, all from one sample in a study of blood T cells in healthy people across ages. TCRdb recomputed calls from the 5' RACE reads with MiXCR, one row per CDR3 protein. In the table there are 700,000 to 850,000 distinct CDR3 sequences, around 36% of which are singletons. What was sequenced was blood. All receptors come from a man in his late teens or twenties in good health. CDR3s include the opening cysteine and the closing phenylalanine or tryptophan. A D gene is named only where the DNA matches it firmly. Only part of the rows carry a size: once, few, many, or a class if the clone is expanded.

DNA,CDR3,V,D,size,J
TGTGCCAGCAGTTTCGGGGGGTATTGGGACGAGCAGTACTTC,CASSFGGYWDEQYF,TRBV12-3/TRBV12-4,TRBD2,.,TRBJ2-7
TGTGCCAGCAGCTTAGAGGCAGGGCAATTCACTGAAGCTTTCTTT,CASSLEAGQFTEAFF,TRBV7-2,.,.,TRBJ1-1
TGTGCCAGCGGAGGGACAGCTAGCAATCAGCCCCAGCATTTT,CASGGTASNQPQHF,TRBV3-1,TRBD1,.,TRBJ1-5
TGCAGCGTGGACATAGCCTACGAGCAGTACTTC,CSVDIAYEQYF,TRBV29-1,.,many,TRBJ2-7
TGTGCCAGCAGCTCCCGGGACAGCCAGGACTCTGAAAAACTGTTTTTT,CASSSRDSQDSEKLFF,TRBV5-4,TRBD1,.,TRBJ1-4
TGTGCCTGGAGTGTGGGGGGGAACACAGATACGCAGTATTTT,CAWSVGGNTDTQYF,TRBV30,TRBD2,.,TRBJ2-3
TGTGCCAGCAGCTCGTTAGCGGGGGGAAACAATGAGCAGTACTTC,CASSSLAGGNNEQYF,TRBV7-6,TRBD2,few,TRBJ2-7
TGCGCCAGCAGCTTGACTGAGACAGGGTCGGGGGAGCAGTACTTC,CASSLTETGSGEQYF,TRBV5-1,TRBD1,.,TRBJ2-7
TGTGCCAGCCGCGACCCGGCGGACACCGGGGAGCTGTTTTTT,CASRDPADTGELFF,TRBV12-3/TRBV12-4,.,once,TRBJ2-2
TGTGCCAGCAGCTTAGCTGGGTCGGGGTCAGAGACCCAGTACTTC,CASSLAGSGSETQYF,TRBV7-2,.,.,TRBJ2-5
TGTGCCAGCAGCACCAGGTTTCCTGAAGCTTTCTTT,CASSTRFPEAFF,TRBV7-2,.,.,TRBJ1-1
TGTGCCAGCAGCGTAGAGGGGACAGGGGCGGATGAGCAGTACTTC,CASSVEGTGADEQYF,TRBV9,TRBD1,.,TRBJ2-7
TGTGCCAGCAGCTCGGACAGAAATCAGCCCCAGCATTTT,CASSSDRNQPQHF,TRBV7-2,.,.,TRBJ1-5
TGTGCCAGCAGCTTAGCCCGGACAGGGAATTCACCCCTCCACTTT,CASSLARTGNSPLHF,TRBV7-2,TRBD1,few,TRBJ1-6
TGCAGTGTGAGGGTGGGCGATCAGCCCCAGCATTTT,CSVRVGDQPQHF,TRBV20-1,.,.,TRBJ1-5
TGTGCCAGCAGTGCCGGGACAGGGGCTACCTTAGCCAAAAACATTCAGTACTTC,CASSAGTGATLAKNIQYF,TRBV12-3/TRBV12-4,TRBD1,few,TRBJ2-4
TGTGCCAGCGGGGCCCGGGGCGCTCCACCCCTCCACTTT,CASGARGAPPLHF,TRBV12-3/TRBV12-4,.,.,TRBJ1-6
TGTGCCAGCAGCCCCGGACAACGTTTCTACGAGCAGTACTTC,CASSPGQRFYEQYF,TRBV27,.,.,TRBJ2-7
TGTGCCAGCAGTTACGAGGCGGGGTTCACTGAAGCTTTCTTT,CASSYEAGFTEAFF,TRBV6-5,.,few,TRBJ1-1
TGTGCCACCGGTGATCACACTTCCTCGACGGGCATCCAGAATATTTCACCCCTCCACTTT,CATGDHTSSTGIQNISPLHF,TRBV24-1,.,.,TRBJ1-6
TGTGCCAGCAGCTTTAACAGGGGGCTAGGGAATGAGCAGTTCTTC,CASSFNRGLGNEQFF,TRBV7-2,TRBD1,.,TRBJ2-1
TGCGCCAGCAGCTTGGAGAGGGCACTAGCGGGGTTCGCAGATACGCAGTATTTT,CASSLERALAGFADTQYF,TRBV5-1,TRBD2,few,TRBJ2-3
TGTGCCAGCAGCCGAGACGGATCGGGGTCCTATGGCTACACCTTC,CASSRDGSGSYGYTF,TRBV7-2,.,few,TRBJ1-2
TGTGCCAGCAGCTTAGCAGGCTTGACCTCTGGGGCCAACGTCCTGACTTTC,CASSLAGLTSGANVLTF,TRBV7-2,.,.,TRBJ2-6
TGCAGTGCTAGCGGAGGACAGACCAATACCTACGAGCAGTACTTC,CSASGGQTNTYEQYF,TRBV20-1,.,few,TRBJ2-7
TGCGCCAGCAGCTTGCTTTCGGGTTTTACGAGGGCTGGGGCCAACGTCCTGACTTTC,CASSLLSGFTRAGANVLTF,TRBV5-1,.,.,TRBJ2-6
TGTGCCAGCAGTGCCACCACCCAGGGGACCGGGGAGCTGTTTTTT,CASSATTQGTGELFF,TRBV6-2/TRBV6-3,.,.,TRBJ2-2
TGTGCCAGCAGCTCCCCAGGGGGCAGGGGCACAGATACGCAGTATTTT,CASSSPGGRGTDTQYF,TRBV5-4,TRBD1,few,TRBJ2-3
TGTGCCAGCAGCTTAGGGGATGGGTATGAAAAACTGTTTTTT,CASSLGDGYEKLFF,TRBV7-9,.,few,TRBJ1-4
TGTGCCAGCAGGTCCTTGGACAGGGGTTATGGCTACACCTTC,CASRSLDRGYGYTF,TRBV5-6,TRBD1,.,TRBJ1-2
TGCAGTGCTAACGCCGGGACTACCTACGAGCAGTACTTC,CSANAGTTYEQYF,TRBV20-1,TRBD2,many,TRBJ2-7
TGTGCCATCAGCTGGGGACTAGCCTACGAGCAGTACTTC,CAISWGLAYEQYF,TRBV10-3,TRBD2,many,TRBJ2-7
TGCGCCAGCAGCCAAGATCCTTCTTCGGGGCTCGAGCAGTACTTC,CASSQDPSSGLEQYF,TRBV4-1,.,.,TRBJ2-7
TGCAGTGCTAGAGATGAGGGTATATGGGGGATGAACACTGAAGCTTTCTTT,CSARDEGIWGMNTEAFF,TRBV20-1,.,.,TRBJ1-1
TGTGCCAGCAGCACAGCCCCCAGGGGAGTAAATACGCAGTATTTT,CASSTAPRGVNTQYF,TRBV12-3/TRBV12-4,.,.,TRBJ2-3
TGTGCCAGCAGCTTAGTCAGGGACGGCTCCTACGAGCAGTACTTC,CASSLVRDGSYEQYF,TRBV7-9,.,.,TRBJ2-7
TGTGCCAGCAGCTTAGCCGGGACAGGGCTTTCGTATGGCTACACCTTC,CASSLAGTGLSYGYTF,TRBV7-2,TRBD1,few,TRBJ1-2
TGCAGCGACGGGACCTCAGAGACCCAGTACTTC,CSDGTSETQYF,TRBV29-1,.,.,TRBJ2-5
TGTGCCTGGAGTGGGGGACTAAGCGGGACCTACGAGCAGTACTTC,CAWSGGLSGTYEQYF,TRBV30,TRBD2,.,TRBJ2-7
TGCGCCAGCAGCCTGGCGGGACAGGGATCCACAGATACGCAGTATTTT,CASSLAGQGSTDTQYF,TRBV5-1,TRBD1,many,TRBJ2-3
TGTGCCAGCAGCGCAGACAGGGGAGTGTTTTCGGATGGCTACACCTTC,CASSADRGVFSDGYTF,TRBV9,TRBD1,many,TRBJ1-2
TGTGCCAGCAGCTTAGATCCGGGTTTTAGCAATCAGCCCCAGCATTTT,CASSLDPGFSNQPQHF,TRBV7-2,.,many,TRBJ1-5
TGCGCCAGCAGCCAAGGGTTAGTTTACAATGAGCAGTACTTC,CASSQGLVYNEQYF,TRBV4-3,.,few,TRBJ2-7
TGTGCCAGCAGCGTGACTCCCATACTGGCAGATACGCAGTATTTT,CASSVTPILADTQYF,TRBV13,.,.,TRBJ2-3
TGTGCCACACGGGACAGCTCCTACAATGAGCAGTTCTTC,CATRDSSYNEQFF,TRBV15,TRBD1,.,TRBJ2-1
TGCGCCAGCAGCTCTACAGGGGGCGCGGGCTACACCTTC,CASSSTGGAGYTF,TRBV5-1,TRBD1,many,TRBJ1-2
TGTGCCAGCAGCCAAGATGACAGCTTCGGGAACACCGGGGAGCTGTTTTTT,CASSQDDSFGNTGELFF,TRBV4-2,.,.,TRBJ2-2
TGTGCCAGCAGCTTCGGCGACCTGAGGGGAGCTTTCTTT,CASSFGDLRGAFF,TRBV11-1,.,.,TRBJ1-1
TGTGCCAGCAGCGTAAATGGCGATCAAGGACCGTTCTTC,CASSVNGDQGPFF,TRBV7-2,.,.,TRBJ2-1
TGCAGTGCAGCCCCACGGGGGCTTGAGACCCAGTACTTC,CSAAPRGLETQYF,TRBV20-1,.,.,TRBJ2-5
TGTGCCAGCAGCTCGGGACGGTACACTGAAGCTTTCTTT,CASSSGRYTEAFF,TRBV12-3/TRBV12-4,.,.,TRBJ1-1
TGTGCCAGCGGCCGACCCGGGCAGGGCACTGAAGCTTTCTTT,CASGRPGQGTEAFF,TRBV28,.,.,TRBJ1-1
TGTGCCAGCAGTTTAAAGGTCACCAATCAGCCCCAGCATTTT,CASSLKVTNQPQHF,TRBV12-3/TRBV12-4,.,.,TRBJ1-5
TGCGCCAGCAGCCAAGATCTTGTAGCGGTCCAAGAGACCCAGTACTTC,CASSQDLVAVQETQYF,TRBV4-3,.,.,TRBJ2-5
TGTGCCAGCAGCATAGCGGGTATACTCCAAGAGACCCAGTACTTC,CASSIAGILQETQYF,TRBV12-3/TRBV12-4,TRBD2,.,TRBJ2-5
TGTGCCACCAGCAGAGTATCAGGGGCTAAGAGCACAGATACGCAGTATTTT,CATSRVSGAKSTDTQYF,TRBV15,.,few,TRBJ2-3
TGTGCCAGCAGCTTAAGAGGGTTGGTAGCGGGGGGGTCCTACAATGAGCAGTTCTTC,CASSLRGLVAGGSYNEQFF,TRBV7-2,TRBD2,few,TRBJ2-1